This TCR beta chain was sequenced for a study of blood T cell repertoires in COVID-19. Study-level background: The United States, Italy and Spain were the sources of the acute and convalescent COVID-19 samples.

As handled by the study authors: It was from reference gene primer amplification that nucleated cell counts were estimated. Using immunoSEQ multiplex PCR, the repertoire was profiled, and TCRdb retains in-frame clones only, with some absent. V and J calls plus clone size are reproduced from that table; the DNA served to infer D and trimming. The table lists 150,000 to 200,000 clones, around four fifths of them singletons. With V trimmed by 0 bases and J by 6 bases, 14 bases remained unmatched. CDR3 length: 18 amino acids. CDR1 is SGDLS, CDR2 YYNGEE, per germline. The chain combines TRBV9 with TRBJ2-4; 8 bases map to TRBD1. The receptor's source is a woman aged 80 or over with acute or convalescent COVID-19. The sample consisted of peripheral blood. The DNA for the CDR3 is TGTGCCAGCAGCGTAGCCTCCGGGACAGGTACCGTCGGAAACATTCAGTACTTC. This encodes CASSVASGTGTVGNIQYF.